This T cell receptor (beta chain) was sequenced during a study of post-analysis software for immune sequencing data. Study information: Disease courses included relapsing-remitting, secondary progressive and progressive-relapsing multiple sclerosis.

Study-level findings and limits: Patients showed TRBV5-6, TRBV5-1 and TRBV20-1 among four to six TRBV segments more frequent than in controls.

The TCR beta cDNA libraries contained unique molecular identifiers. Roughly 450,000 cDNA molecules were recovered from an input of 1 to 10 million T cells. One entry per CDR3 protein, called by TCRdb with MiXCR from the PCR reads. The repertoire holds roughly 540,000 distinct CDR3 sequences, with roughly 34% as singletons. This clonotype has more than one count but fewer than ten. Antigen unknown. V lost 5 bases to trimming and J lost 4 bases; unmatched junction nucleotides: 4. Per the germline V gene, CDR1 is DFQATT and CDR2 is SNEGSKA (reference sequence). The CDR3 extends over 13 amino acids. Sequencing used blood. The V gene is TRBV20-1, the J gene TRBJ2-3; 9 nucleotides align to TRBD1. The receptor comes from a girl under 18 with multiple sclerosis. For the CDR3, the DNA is TGCAGTGCTGGGACAGGGTCTGCAGATACGCAGTATTTT. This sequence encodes CSAGTGSADTQYF.